A selection of T cell receptor beta chains follows, all from one sample in a study of blood T cell repertoires in COVID-19. The assay was immunoSEQ multiplex PCR, and TCRdb's table has in-frame clones only and misses some. The table shows 60,000 to 70,000 clones, with over 75% occurring only once. The material sequenced was peripheral blood. The receptor set was obtained from a woman aged 60-70 years with acute or convalescent COVID-19. Each CDR3 is given with its conserved first and last residue. The order of the fields is V gene, clone size, J gene, D gene, CDR3 DNA, CDR3 protein. D genes are given only for firm matches. Rows give clone size only sometimes, using once, few, many, or a class for an expanded clone.

TRBV5-8	NA	TRBJ2-1	TRBD2	TGTGCCAGCAGCTTGCCCCGCGGGACTAGCTATAGTGAGCAGTTCTTC	CASSLPRGTSYSEQFF
TRBV7-9	few	TRBJ1-6	NA	TGTGCCAGCAGCTCCAACGGCGGGTGGGTGCCCCTCCACTTT	CASSSNGGWVPLHF
TRBV18	NA	TRBJ1-1	NA	TGTGCCAGCTCACCGGGTAGGGCTGGAGGCGCTGAAGCTTTCTTT	CASSPGRAGGAEAFF
TRBV20-1	NA	TRBJ2-1	NA	TGCAGTGCTTGGAGAGCCTCCGAGCAGTTCTTC	CSAWRASEQFF
TRBV5-1	NA	TRBJ1-2	TRBD1	TGCGCCAGCAGCTTGCCGGGACAGAGAAACTATGGCTACACCTTC	CASSLPGQRNYGYTF
TRBV6-5	NA	TRBJ1-1	TRBD1	TGTGCCAGCAGTTACCCGGGACAGGGAAACACTGAAGCTTTCTTT	CASSYPGQGNTEAFF
TRBV5-1	NA	TRBJ1-6	TRBD1	TGCGCCAGCAGCTTGGCCTGGGTAGGGGGCGGGTCACCCCTCCACTTT	CASSLAWVGGGSPLHF
TRBV10-3	NA	TRBJ1-2	NA	TGTGCCATCAGTGAAGATGCCCAAAGCTTTGGCTACACCTTC	CAISEDAQSFGYTF
TRBV9	NA	TRBJ1-2	NA	TGTGCCAGCAGCGTAGAGCCGGGGAACTATGGCTACACCTTC	CASSVEPGNYGYTF
TRBV5-1	NA	TRBJ1-4	TRBD1	TGCGCCAGCAGTTACGGCCTCGGGACAGGCCATAATGAAAAACTGTTTTTT	CASSYGLGTGHNEKLFF
TRBV7-8	NA	TRBJ1-1	TRBD1	TGTGCCAGCATGAGGGGGCCGAACACTGAAGCTTTCTTT	CASMRGPNTEAFF
TRBV19	NA	TRBJ1-1	NA	TGTGCCAGTAGTATAGATCGGCCAGGGCGACGCGGCACTGAAGCTTTCTTT	CASSIDRPGRRGTEAFF
TRBV10-2	NA	TRBJ1-2	NA	TGCGCCAGCAGGGGGGGATCGGCCTATGGCTACACCTTC	CASRGGSAYGYTF
TRBV5-1	NA	TRBJ1-2	NA	TGCGCCAGCAGAATAGCTCTTGGGTATGGCTACACCTTC	CASRIALGYGYTF
TRBV19	NA	TRBJ1-5	NA	TGTGCCAGTAGTCCACCGGGGGGCGGCGGGAGCAATCAGCCCCAGCATTTT	CASSPPGGGGSNQPQHF
TRBV6-6	NA	TRBJ1-1	NA	TGTGCCAGCAGTCCGAGCGGAGACACTGAAGCTTTCTTT	CASSPSGDTEAFF
TRBV15	once	TRBJ2-2	TRBD2	TGTGCCACCAGCACGCTAGCGGGCTACGGGGAGCTGTTTTTT	CATSTLAGYGELFF
TRBV6-1	NA	TRBJ2-5	TRBD2	TGTGCCAGCAGTGAGGGGGGGTACCAAGAGACCCAGTACTTC	CASSEGGYQETQYF
TRBV29-1	NA	TRBJ1-1	NA	TGCAGCGTAGCGGGACGGTTGAACACTGAAGCTTTCTTT	CSVAGRLNTEAFF
TRBV29-1	NA	TRBJ1-4	NA	TGCAGCGCCCGCCCGCAGGGAGGGGAAAAACTGTTTTTT	CSARPQGGEKLFF
TRBV4-1	NA	TRBJ1-3	NA	TGCGCCAGCAGCCAGGGACAAGGGTTGAACACCATATATTTT	CASSQGQGLNTIYF
TRBV2	NA	TRBJ2-2	TRBD2	TGTGCCAGCAGTGAAAAGCTCGCGAGCGGGGGATACGCGAACACCGGGGAGCTGTTTTTT	CASSEKLASGGYANTGELFF
TRBV7-3	NA	TRBJ2-1	NA	TGTGCCAGCAGCTTAACGGGACTGGCAAGTGGTAGGCAGTTCTTC	CASSLTGLASGRQFF
TRBV27	NA	TRBJ1-6	NA	TGTGCCAGCTCAAAATCAGTGTCCTATAATTCACCCCTCCACTTT	CASSKSVSYNSPLHF
TRBV6-2/TRBV6-3	NA	TRBJ1-5	NA	TGTGCCAGCAGTCCGAGCGGGAGGCCCCAGCATTTT	CASSPSGRPQHF
TRBV7-9	few	TRBJ1-4	NA	TGTGCCAGCAGCCAGCCAGGGCGAGATGAAAAACTGTTTTTT	CASSQPGRDEKLFF
TRBV19	NA	TRBJ2-3	TRBD2	TGTGCCAGTAGTCGACTAGCGGGAGACACAGATACGCAGTATTTT	CASSRLAGDTDTQYF
TRBV5-5	NA	TRBJ2-5	TRBD1	TGTGCCAGCAGCTTGGGGGACAGCTCCCAAGAGACCCAGTACTTC	CASSLGDSSQETQYF
TRBV28	NA	TRBJ1-2	NA	TGTGCCAGCAGTGGCTCAGGTGCAGGGATGTATGGCTACACCTTC	CASSGSGAGMYGYTF
TRBV7-2	NA	TRBJ2-1	NA	TGTGCCAGCAGCTTAGTGGTTTTCAGCAATGAGCAGTTCTTC	CASSLVVFSNEQFF
TRBV12-3/TRBV12-4	NA	TRBJ2-5	NA	TGTGCCAGCAGTTTATACAGGAAAGAGACCCAGTACTTC	CASSLYRKETQYF
TRBV7-9	NA	TRBJ1-1	NA	TGTGCCAGCAGCTTAAGACAGAACACTGAAGCTTTCTTT	CASSLRQNTEAFF
TRBV13	once	TRBJ1-2	NA	TGTGCCAGCAGCGATAGAACTCGTGGCTACACCTTC	CASSDRTRGYTF